This TCR beta chain was sequenced for a study of radiotherapy plus CTLA-4 blockade in lung cancer. Trimming removed 0 bases at V and 7 bases at J, with 20 bases between. Germline V gene sequence: CDR1 SGDLS, CDR2 YYNGEE. The CDR3 has 18 amino acids. Using immunoSEQ multiplex PCR, the repertoire was profiled, and TCRdb retains in-frame clones only, with some absent. The data hold about 48,000 clones, with approximately 78% observed a single time. The sample in question was peripheral blood, obtained from a patient treated with radiotherapy plus ipilimumab. The chain is built from TRBV9 and TRBJ1-6; D might be TRBD1 (6 bases). The clonotype was recovered from a human donor with non-small cell lung cancer who had stable disease on radiotherapy plus ipilimumab. Here the CDR3 reads CASSVGNPGAGVNSPLHF. The DNA for the CDR3 is TGTGCCAGCAGCGTAGGGAACCCAGGGGCCGGGGTAAATTCACCCCTCCACTTT.